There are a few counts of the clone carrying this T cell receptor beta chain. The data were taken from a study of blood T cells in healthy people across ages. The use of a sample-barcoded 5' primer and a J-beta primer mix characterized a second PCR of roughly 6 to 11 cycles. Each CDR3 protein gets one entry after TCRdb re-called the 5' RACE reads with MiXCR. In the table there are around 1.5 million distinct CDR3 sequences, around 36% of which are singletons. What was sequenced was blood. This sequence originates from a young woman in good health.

The CDR3 sequence is CSAPNSRPLGGALSTDTQYF. The CDR3 DNA is TGCAGTGCCCCAAACTCCCGGCCCCTAGGGGGGGCCCTAAGCACAGATACGCAGTATTTT. The chain joins TRBV20-1 to TRBJ2-3; TRBD2 might be the D (7 bases). This CDR3 region has 20 residues. V lost 6 bases and J 0 bases, leaving 31 bases between the germline ends. Germline CDR1 DFQATT, CDR2 SNEGSKA (reference sequence).